This T cell receptor (beta chain) was documented in a study of blood T cell repertoires in COVID-19. Study in general: Acute-phase and convalescent COVID-19 samples originated in the United States, Italy and Spain. PBMCs, B-cell-depleted T cells, or T cells provided the cDNA or gDNA that made up the material.

V gave up 3 bases and J gave up 6 bases; unmatched junction bases: 3. The CDR3 has 13 residues. Germline lookup yields CDR1 KGHSH and CDR2 LQKENI. Original processing notes: Amplification of reference gene primers was used by the study to estimate nucleated cell counts. Here immunoSEQ multiplex PCR was the method, and the copy in TCRdb shows in-frame clones only, minus some. The V and J calls and the clone size are those of that table, but D and trimming were determined from the DNA. The table lists about 78,000 clones, around 86% of them singletons, with about 2.1% in the top ten. There are a few counts of this clone.

This clonotype originated in a woman aged 55-69 years with acute or convalescent COVID-19. Sequences were obtained from peripheral blood. The V gene is TRBV18, the J gene TRBJ2-7; 9 nucleotides align to TRBD1. CDR3 in amino acids: CASSPKDRGEQYF. CDR3 DNA: TGTGCCAGCTCACCGAAGGACAGGGGCGAGCAGTACTTC. The complete variable domain, with remaining parts taken from reference TRBV18 and TRBJ2-7, reads NAGVMQNPRHLVRRRGQEARLRCSPMKGHSHVYWYRQLPEEGLKFMVYLQKENIIDESGMPKERFSAEFPKEGPSILRIQQVVRGDSAAYFCASSPKDRGEQYFGPGTRLTVT.